This TCR beta chain was sequenced during a study of blood T cell repertoires in COVID-19. Some clones are missing from TCRdb's copy, which holds only in-frame ones; the method was immunoSEQ multiplex PCR. The sample records more than 100,000 clones, 85% being singletons. V dropped 4 bases and J dropped 7; count of bases not matched to a gene: 2. The CDR3 is 12 amino acids. The germline CDR1 and CDR2 sequences are SNHLY and FYNNEI. The sequence derives from a man older than 75 with acute or convalescent COVID-19. The chain is built from TRBV2 and TRBJ1-1; 8 bases agree with TRBD1. The specimen sequenced was peripheral blood. The CDR3, as DNA: TGTGCCAGCAGTGTGACAGGGGTTGAAGCTTTCTTT. It codes for CASSVTGVEAFF.